This T cell receptor (beta chain) was identified during a study of T cell responses to AZD1222 COVID-19 vaccine. The germline V gene has CDR1 SNHLY and CDR2 FYNNEI. V lost 3 bases to trimming and J lost 9 bases, with 12 bases between them. CDR3 length equals 14 residues. Repertoires were generated with immunoSEQ multiplex PCR, while TCRdb's copy carries only in-frame clones and drops some. Altogether approximately 110,000 clones are present, approximately 86% being singletons, with the ten largest covering around 4.8%. Findings and caveats of the study: In all cases, repertoires were sampled only after the peak T cell response. It should be noted that donors were predominantly white British and more often female, and clonal diversity was possibly underestimated. Vaccine-associated CD4 TCRs ranged over spike, dominating at 160-218 and 743-854.

Worth noting for this clone: The antigen remains undetermined.

The rearrangement links TRBV2 to TRBJ1-6; D is unresolved. This material consisted of peripheral blood, taken on day 0 of AZD1222 vaccination. This TCR was sampled from an adult in good health. For the CDR3, the DNA is TGTGCCAGCAGTGATCTGAAATTGAGTTCACCCCTCCACTTT. This translates into CASSDLKLSSPLHF.